The clone carrying this T cell receptor (beta chain) was seen ten or more times. Antigen specificity is unknown. The V gene's germline CDR1 is MNHEY and CDR2 SMNVEV (reference sequence). The CDR3 loop spans 16 amino acids. V gave up 3 bases and J gave up 11 bases, with 23 bases separating them. A single record per CDR3 protein comes from TCRdb applying MiXCR to the 5' RACE reads. The sample includes around 23,000 distinct CDR3 sequences, approximately 6.5% seen only once; the top ten take approximately 10%. This record belongs to a study of spatial heterogeneity in lung cancer. Study-wide results and limits: Tumor mutation count correlated with how many alpha and beta TCRs expanded intratumorally.

The time point is: sample taken at primary tumor resection. The sequence came from a male donor with early-stage non-small cell lung cancer. The sample consisted of lung tumor tissue, taken at surgery. The rearrangement links TRBV27 to TRBJ1-5; a possible D gene is TRBD1 (5 bases). CDR3 DNA sequence: TGTGCCAGCAGTTTGAAGCCCGGGGGACCTGGCTGGTCCCAGCATTTT. Its protein product is CASSLKPGGPGWSQHF.